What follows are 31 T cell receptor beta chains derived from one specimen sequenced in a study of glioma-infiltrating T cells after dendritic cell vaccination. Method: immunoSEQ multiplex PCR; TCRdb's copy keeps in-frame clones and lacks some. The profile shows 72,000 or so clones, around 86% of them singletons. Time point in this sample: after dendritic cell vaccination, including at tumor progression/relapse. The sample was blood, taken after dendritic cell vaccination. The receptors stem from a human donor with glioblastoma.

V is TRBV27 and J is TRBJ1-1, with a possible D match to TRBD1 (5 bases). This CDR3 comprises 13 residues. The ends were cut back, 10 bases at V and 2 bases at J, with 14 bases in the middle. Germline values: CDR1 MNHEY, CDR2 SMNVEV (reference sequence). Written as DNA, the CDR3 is TGTGCCACCACAGCCAGGGAAAACACTGAAGCTTTCTTT. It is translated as CATTARENTEAFF.

The CDR3 protein is CASSGTGDQPQHF. CDR3 sequence (DNA): TGTGCCAGCTCTGGGACAGGAGATCAGCCCCAGCATTTT. V is TRBV18 and J is TRBJ1-5; 8 bases match TRBD1. CDR3 length equals 13 residues. J was trimmed by 5 bases and V by 6 bases; bases with no gene match: 3. CDR1 and CDR2 (germline): KGHSH, LQKENI. Full variable domain (rest looked up from reference TRBV18 and TRBJ1-5): NAGVMQNPRHLVRRRGQEARLRCSPMKGHSHVYWYRQLPEEGLKFMVYLQKENIIDESGMPKERFSAEFPKEGPSILRIQQVVRGDSAAYFCASSGTGDQPQHFGDGTRLSIL.

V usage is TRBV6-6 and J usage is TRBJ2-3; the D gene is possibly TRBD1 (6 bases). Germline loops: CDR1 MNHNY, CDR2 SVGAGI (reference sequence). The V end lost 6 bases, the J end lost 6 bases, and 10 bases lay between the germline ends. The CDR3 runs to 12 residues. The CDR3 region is CASRWGPDTQYF. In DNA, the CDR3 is TGTGCCAGCAGGTGGGGGCCCGATACGCAGTATTTT.

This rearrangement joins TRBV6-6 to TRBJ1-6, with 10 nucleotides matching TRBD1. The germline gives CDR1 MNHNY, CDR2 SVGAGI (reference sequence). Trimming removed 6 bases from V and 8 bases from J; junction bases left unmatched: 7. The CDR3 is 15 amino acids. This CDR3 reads CASRDRGFLDSPLHF. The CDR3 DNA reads TGTGCCAGCAGGGACAGGGGGTTTCTTGATTCACCCCTCCACTTT.

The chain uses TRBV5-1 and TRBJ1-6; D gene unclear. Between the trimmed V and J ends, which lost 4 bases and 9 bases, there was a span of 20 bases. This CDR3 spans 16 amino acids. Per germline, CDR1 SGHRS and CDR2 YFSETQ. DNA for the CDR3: TGCGCCAGCAGCCCGGGAGTGGCCTTGGGAATTTCACCCCTCCACTTT. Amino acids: CASSPGVALGISPLHF. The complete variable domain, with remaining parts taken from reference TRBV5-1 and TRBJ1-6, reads KAGVTQTPRYLIKTRGQQVTLSCSPISGHRSVSWYQQTPGQGLQFLFEYFSETQRNKGNFPGRFSGRQFSNSRSEMNVSTLELGDSALYLCASSPGVALGISPLHFGNGTRLTVT.

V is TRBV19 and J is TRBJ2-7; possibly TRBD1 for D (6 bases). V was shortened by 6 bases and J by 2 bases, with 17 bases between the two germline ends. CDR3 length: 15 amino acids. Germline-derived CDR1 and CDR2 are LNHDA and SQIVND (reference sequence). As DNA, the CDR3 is TGTGCCAGTAGCGAACAGGGTTCTTATACCTACGAGCAGTACTTC. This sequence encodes CASSEQGSYTYEQYF. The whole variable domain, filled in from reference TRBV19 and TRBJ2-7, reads DGGITQSPKYLFRKEGQNVTLSCEQNLNHDAMYWYRQDPGQGLRLIYYSQIVNDFQKGDIAEGYSVSREKKESFPLTVTSAQKNPTAFYLCASSEQGSYTYEQYFGPGTRLTVT.

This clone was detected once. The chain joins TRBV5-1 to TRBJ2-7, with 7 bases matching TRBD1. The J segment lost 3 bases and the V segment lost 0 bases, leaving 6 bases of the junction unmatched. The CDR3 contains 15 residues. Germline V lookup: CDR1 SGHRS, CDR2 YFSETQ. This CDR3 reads CASSLAADRDYEQYF. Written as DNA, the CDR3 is TGCGCCAGCAGCTTGGCCGCCGACAGGGACTACGAGCAGTACTTC.

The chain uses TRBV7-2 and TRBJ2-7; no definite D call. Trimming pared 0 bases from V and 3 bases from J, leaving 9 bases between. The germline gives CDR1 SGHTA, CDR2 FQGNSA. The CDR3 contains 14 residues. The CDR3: CASSLATNGYEQYF. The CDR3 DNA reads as TGTGCCAGCAGCTTAGCGACAAACGGCTACGAGCAGTACTTC.

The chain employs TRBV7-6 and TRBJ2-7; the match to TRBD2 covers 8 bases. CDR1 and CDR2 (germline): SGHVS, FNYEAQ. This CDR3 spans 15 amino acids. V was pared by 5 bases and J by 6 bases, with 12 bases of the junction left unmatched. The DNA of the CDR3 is TGTGCCAGCAGCGCCGCGAGTTCCGGGGGGGTCGAGCAGTACTTC. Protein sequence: CASSAASSGGVEQYF.

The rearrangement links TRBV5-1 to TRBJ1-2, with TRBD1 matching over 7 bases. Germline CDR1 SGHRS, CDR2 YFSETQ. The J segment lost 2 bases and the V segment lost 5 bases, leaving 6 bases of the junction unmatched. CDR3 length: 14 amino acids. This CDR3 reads CASSGTERNYGYTF. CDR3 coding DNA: TGCGCCAGCAGTGGGACAGAGAGAAACTATGGCTACACCTTC.

CDR3: CASSLRYGGASDTQYF. CDR3 bases: TGTGCCAGCAGCTTAAGGTACGGGGGGGCCTCGGATACGCAGTATTTT. The chain couples TRBV13 to TRBJ2-3; TRBD2 matches at 8 bases. V gave up 2 bases and J gave up 6 bases; unmatched junction bases: 10. Germline V gene data show CDR1 as PRHDT and CDR2 as FYEKMQ (reference sequence). The CDR3 contains 16 residues.

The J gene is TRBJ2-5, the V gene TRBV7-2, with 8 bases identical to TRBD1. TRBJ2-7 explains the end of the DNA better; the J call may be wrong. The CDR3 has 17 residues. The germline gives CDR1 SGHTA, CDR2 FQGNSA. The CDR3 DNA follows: TGTGCCAGCAGCGTAGGGGCCTCAGGGGGCAAGCTCTACGAGCAGTACTTC. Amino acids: CASSVGASGGKLYEQYF.

CDR3 sequence: CASSRLAGGTYEQYF. The CDR3 DNA follows: TGTGCCAGCAGCCGCCTAGCGGGGGGGACCTACGAGCAGTACTTC. This rearrangement joins TRBV5-6 to TRBJ2-7; TRBD2 matches 12 bases. Unmatched junction bases numbered 4, after V lost 4 bases and J lost 2 bases. CDR3 length equals 15 residues. Germline assignment: CDR1 SGHDT and CDR2 YYEEEE.

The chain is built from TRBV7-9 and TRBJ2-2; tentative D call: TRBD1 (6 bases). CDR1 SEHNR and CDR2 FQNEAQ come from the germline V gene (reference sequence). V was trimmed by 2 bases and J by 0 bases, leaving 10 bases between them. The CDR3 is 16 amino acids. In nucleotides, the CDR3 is TGTGCCAGCAGCTTACGACAGGCGACGAACACCGGGGAGCTGTTTTTT. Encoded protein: CASSLRQATNTGELFF.

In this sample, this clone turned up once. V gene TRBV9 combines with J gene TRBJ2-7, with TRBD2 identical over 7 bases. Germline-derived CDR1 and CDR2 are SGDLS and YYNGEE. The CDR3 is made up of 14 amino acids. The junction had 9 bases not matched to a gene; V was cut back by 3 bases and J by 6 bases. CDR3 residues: CASSASTSIPEQYF. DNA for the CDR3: TGTGCCAGCAGCGCCTCGACTAGCATCCCCGAGCAGTACTTC.

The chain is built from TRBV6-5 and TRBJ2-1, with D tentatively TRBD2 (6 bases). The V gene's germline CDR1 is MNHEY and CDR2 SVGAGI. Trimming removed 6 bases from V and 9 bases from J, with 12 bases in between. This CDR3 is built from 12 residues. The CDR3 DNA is TGTGCCAGCAGGGGAATAGCGGCTGAGCAGTTCTTC. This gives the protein CASRGIAAEQFF.

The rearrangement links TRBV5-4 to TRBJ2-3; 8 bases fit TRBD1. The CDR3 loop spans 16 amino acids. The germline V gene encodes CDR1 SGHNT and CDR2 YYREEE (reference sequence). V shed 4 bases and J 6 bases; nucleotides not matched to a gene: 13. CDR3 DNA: TGTGCCAGCAGCGGAGGAGAACGGACAGGGAAGGATACGCAGTATTTT. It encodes CASSGGERTGKDTQYF.

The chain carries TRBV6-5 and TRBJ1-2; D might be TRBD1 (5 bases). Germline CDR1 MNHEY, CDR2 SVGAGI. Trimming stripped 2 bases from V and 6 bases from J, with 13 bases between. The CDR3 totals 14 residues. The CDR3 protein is CASSYATEVDGYTF. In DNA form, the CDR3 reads TGTGCCAGCAGTTACGCGACAGAAGTTGATGGCTACACCTTC.

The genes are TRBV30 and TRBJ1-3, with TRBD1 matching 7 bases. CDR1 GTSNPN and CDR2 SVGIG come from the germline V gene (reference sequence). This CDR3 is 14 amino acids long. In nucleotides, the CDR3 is TGTGTCCTTTCGACGACAGGGTTAGGAAACACCATATATTTT. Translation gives CVLSTTGLGNTIYF.

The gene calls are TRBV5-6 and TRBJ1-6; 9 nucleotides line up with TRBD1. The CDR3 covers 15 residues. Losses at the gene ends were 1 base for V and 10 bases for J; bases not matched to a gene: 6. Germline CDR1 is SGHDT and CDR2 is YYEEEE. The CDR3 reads CASSLYRGQGSPLHF. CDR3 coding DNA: TGTGCCAGCAGCTTGTACAGGGGGCAAGGGTCACCCCTCCACTTT.

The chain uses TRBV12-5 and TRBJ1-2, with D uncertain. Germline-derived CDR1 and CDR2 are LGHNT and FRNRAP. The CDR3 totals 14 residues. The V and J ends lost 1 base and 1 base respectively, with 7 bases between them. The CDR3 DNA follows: TGTGCTAGTGGTTTGGGACATGTTAACTATGGCTACACCTTC. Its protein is CASGLGHVNYGYTF.

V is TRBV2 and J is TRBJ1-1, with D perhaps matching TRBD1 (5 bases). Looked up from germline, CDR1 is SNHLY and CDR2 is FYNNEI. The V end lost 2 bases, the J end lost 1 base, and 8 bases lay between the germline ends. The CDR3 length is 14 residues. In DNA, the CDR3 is TGTGCCAGCAGTGAACAGGGCGCGAACACTGAAGCTTTCTTT. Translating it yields CASSEQGANTEAFF.

For the CDR3, the DNA is TGCGCCAGCAGCCAAGGGAGGCTAGCGGGGCTAGCCAAAAACATTCAGTACTTC. It specifies CASSQGRLAGLAKNIQYF. The V and J genes are TRBV4-3 and TRBJ2-4; 9 bases align to TRBD2. Germline V CDR1 and CDR2: LGHNA, YSLEER. The CDR3 is 18 amino acids. V gave up 1 base and J gave up 0 bases; unmatched junction bases: 7.

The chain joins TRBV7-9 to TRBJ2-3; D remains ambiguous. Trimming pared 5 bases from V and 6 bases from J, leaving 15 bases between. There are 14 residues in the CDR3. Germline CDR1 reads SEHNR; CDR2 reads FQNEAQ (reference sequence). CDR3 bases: TGTGCCAGCAGCCCTTCCACTATTCTGGATACGCAGTATTTT. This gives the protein CASSPSTILDTQYF.

The CDR3 here is CASSVGTGALRGSYEQYF. CDR3 coding DNA: TGTGCCAGCAGCGTCGGGACAGGGGCCCTGAGGGGCTCCTACGAGCAGTACTTC. This chain connects TRBV9 to TRBJ2-7; 10 nucleotides agree with TRBD1. The CDR3 has 18 residues. Trimming at V came to 2 bases and at J to 0 bases, leaving 11 bases not matched to a gene. Germline lookup yields CDR1 SGDLS and CDR2 YYNGEE.

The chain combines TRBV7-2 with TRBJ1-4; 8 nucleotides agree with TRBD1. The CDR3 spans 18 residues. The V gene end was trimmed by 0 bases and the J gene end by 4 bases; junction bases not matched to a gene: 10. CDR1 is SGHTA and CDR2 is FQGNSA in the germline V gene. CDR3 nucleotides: TGTGCCAGCAGCTTAGCTTTGACAGGGGAGAAAGATAATGAAAAACTGTTTTTT. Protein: CASSLALTGEKDNEKLFF.

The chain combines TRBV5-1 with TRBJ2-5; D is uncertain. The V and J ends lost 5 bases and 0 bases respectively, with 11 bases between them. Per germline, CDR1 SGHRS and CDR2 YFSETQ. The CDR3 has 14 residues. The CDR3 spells CASSEGAYQETQYF. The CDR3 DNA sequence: TGCGCCAGCAGTGAAGGAGCGTACCAAGAGACCCAGTACTTC.

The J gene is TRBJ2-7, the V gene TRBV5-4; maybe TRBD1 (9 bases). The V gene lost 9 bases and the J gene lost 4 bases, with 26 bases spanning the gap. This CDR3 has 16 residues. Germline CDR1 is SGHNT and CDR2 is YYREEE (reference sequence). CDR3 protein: CATTRGGGQGSYEQYF. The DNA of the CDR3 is TGTGCCACCACACGGGGGGGAGGACAGGGGTCGTACGAGCAGTACTTC.

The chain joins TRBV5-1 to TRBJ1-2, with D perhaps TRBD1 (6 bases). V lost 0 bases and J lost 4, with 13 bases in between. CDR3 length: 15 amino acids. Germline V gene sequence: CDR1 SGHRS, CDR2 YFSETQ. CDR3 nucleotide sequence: TGCGCCAGCAGCTTGGGACAGGACCCACCCTATGGCTACACCTTC. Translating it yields CASSLGQDPPYGYTF.

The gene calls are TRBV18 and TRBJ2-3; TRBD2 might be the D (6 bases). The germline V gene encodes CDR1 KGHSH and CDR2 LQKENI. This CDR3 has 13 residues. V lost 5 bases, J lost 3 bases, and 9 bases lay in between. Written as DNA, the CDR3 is TGTGCCAGCTCATCGGCGGGGACAGATACGCAGTATTTT. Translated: CASSSAGTDTQYF.

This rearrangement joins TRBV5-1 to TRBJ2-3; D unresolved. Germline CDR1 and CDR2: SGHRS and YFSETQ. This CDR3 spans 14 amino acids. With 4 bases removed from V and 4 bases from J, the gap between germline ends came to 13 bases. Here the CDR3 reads CASSLLPYPDTQYF. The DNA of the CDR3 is TGCGCCAGCAGCCTCCTACCCTATCCAGATACGCAGTATTTT. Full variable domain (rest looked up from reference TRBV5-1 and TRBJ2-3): KAGVTQTPRYLIKTRGQQVTLSCSPISGHRSVSWYQQTPGQGLQFLFEYFSETQRNKGNFPGRFSGRQFSNSRSEMNVSTLELGDSALYLCASSLLPYPDTQYFGPGTRLTVL.